These 6 T cell receptor beta chains share one sample of origin, sequenced in a study of cytomegalovirus exposure and HLA in healthy donors. Primers: 60 Vbeta forward and 13 Jbeta reverse. Data came from immunoSEQ multiplex PCR; TCRdb stores just in-frame clones and leaves some out. Among some 120,000 clones listed, around 64% were seen once. The sample was PBMCs. These receptors were collected from a man between 25 and 39 years old in good health and CMV-seropositive.

The sample holds a few counts of this clone. This rearrangement joins TRBV30 to TRBJ2-5, with D perhaps matching TRBD2 (7 bases). Looked up from germline, CDR1 is GTSNPN and CDR2 is SVGIG (reference sequence). The CDR3 extends over 13 amino acids. V lost 0 bases to trimming and J lost 4 bases, with 9 bases between them. The chain's CDR3 is CAWSVGGPETQYF. CDR3 DNA sequence: TGTGCCTGGAGTGTCGGGGGGCCAGAGACCCAGTACTTC.

The genes are TRBV4-2 and TRBJ2-7, with TRBD2 as a possible D gene (5 bases). Between the trimmed V and J ends, which lost 1 base and 5 bases, there was a span of 15 bases. The CDR3 is made up of 15 amino acids. Per germline, CDR1 LGHNA and CDR2 YNFKEQ. The CDR3 reads CASSQGTPGRDEQYF. DNA for the CDR3: TGTGCCAGCAGCCAAGGCACGCCTGGGAGAGACGAGCAGTACTTC.

The chain carries TRBV2 and TRBJ1-5, with a possible D match to TRBD1 (5 bases). V lost 6 bases, J lost 0 bases, and 9 bases lay in between. This CDR3 contains 14 residues. CDR1 is SNHLY and CDR2 is FYNNEI in the germline V gene. CDR3 coding DNA: TGTGCCAGCAGCAGGGCCCTTAGCAATCAGCCCCAGCATTTT. Amino acid sequence: CASSRALSNQPQHF.

In this sample, this clone turned up once. This rearrangement joins TRBV11-2 to TRBJ1-6; D might be TRBD1 (5 bases). Germline V gene sequence: CDR1 SGHAT, CDR2 FQNNGV. The V gene lost 3 bases and the J gene lost 3 bases, with 12 bases spanning the gap. The CDR3 extends over 16 amino acids. The CDR3 region is CASSFTDGGYNSPLHF. The CDR3 DNA reads TGTGCCAGCAGCTTCACCGACGGGGGCTATAATTCACCCCTCCACTTT.

This clone showed up just once. The genes are TRBV7-2 and TRBJ1-2, with 9 bases aligning to TRBD1. The V gene end was trimmed by 5 bases and the J gene end by 5 bases; junction bases not matched to a gene: 9. Looked up from germline, CDR1 is SGHTA and CDR2 is FQGNSA. This CDR3 contains 15 residues. The CDR3 spells CASSPRDRVLYGYTF. The DNA of the CDR3 is TGTGCCAGCAGCCCCCGGGACAGGGTCCTTTATGGCTACACCTTC.

The J gene is TRBJ2-3, the V gene TRBV19; the D gene is possibly TRBD2 (6 bases). V was clipped by 2 bases and J by 2 bases, with 11 bases between them. The CDR3 totals 15 residues. Looked up from germline, CDR1 is LNHDA and CDR2 is SQIVND (reference sequence). DNA of the CDR3: TGTGCCAGTAGTATAAGTCGGGGGTACACAGATACGCAGTATTTT. Protein sequence: CASSISRGYTDTQYF.